What follows are 10 T cell receptor beta chains derived from one specimen sequenced in a study of blood T cell repertoires in COVID-19. Generated by immunoSEQ multiplex PCR, the TCRdb table keeps only in-frame clones and is missing some. This sample has roughly 200,000 clones, with around nine tenths found just once. Sequenced input: peripheral blood. The receptor source for this set is a man between 60 and 75 years old who had recovered from COVID-19.

V usage is TRBV29-1 and J usage is TRBJ1-2, with D perhaps matching TRBD1 (6 bases). With 4 bases removed from V and 0 bases from J, the gap between germline ends came to 12 bases. The germline CDR1 and CDR2 sequences are SQVTM and ANQGSEA. The CDR3 consists of 14 residues. As DNA, the CDR3 is TGCAGCGTTGGGGCAGGGGAACCTAACTATGGCTACACCTTC. It codes for CSVGAGEPNYGYTF.

The table lists this clone with a few counts. The chain carries TRBV6-1 and TRBJ1-5, with TRBD1 identical over 7 bases. V dropped 1 base and J dropped 5; count of bases not matched to a gene: 8. This CDR3 is 16 amino acids long. Germline V gene lookup returns CDR1 MNHNS and CDR2 SASEGT. In nucleotides, the CDR3 is TGTGCCAGCAGTGAAGGAGGCGGGACAGTTTATCAGCCCCAGCATTTT. Its protein product is CASSEGGGTVYQPQHF.

This clone was seen just once. The rearrangement uses TRBV6-2 or TRBV6-3 and TRBJ2-5; 7 bases align to TRBD2. This CDR3 contains 13 residues. The germline V gene encodes CDR1 MNHEY and CDR2 SVGEGT. Trimming removed 6 bases from V and 7 bases from J; junction bases left unmatched: 8. The CDR3 sequence is CASSPAGVGTQYF. The CDR3 DNA follows: TGTGCCAGCAGCCCGGCGGGGGTAGGGACCCAGTACTTC.

The rearrangement joins TRBV19 to TRBJ1-1, with a possible D match to TRBD1 (5 bases). Germline CDR1 is LNHDA and CDR2 is SQIVND (reference sequence). CDR3 length equals 12 residues. Deletions cut 5 bases from V and 7 bases from J, with 11 bases between. CDR3 nucleotides: TGTGCCAGTAGTCCATGGCAGGGTGAAGCTTTCTTT. The encoded protein is CASSPWQGEAFF.

The chain is built from TRBV3-1 (or the pseudogene TRBV3-2) and TRBJ2-7, with 9 bases aligning to TRBD2. The CDR3 spans 12 residues. Germline V lookup: CDR1 LGHDT, CDR2 YNNKEL (reference sequence). After removal of 6 bases from V and 12 bases from J, the junction contained 9 bases not matched to a gene. The chain's CDR3 is CASSSAGGIGYF. In DNA form, the CDR3 reads TGTGCCAGCAGTTCCGCGGGGGGGATCGGGTACTTC.

The chain couples TRBV5-1 to TRBJ2-5; TRBD1 matches 8 bases. CDR3 length: 15 residues. Germline lookup yields CDR1 SGHRS and CDR2 YFSETQ. V lost 5 bases and J lost 4; bases outside the gene matches: 10. The CDR3 reads CASRSGGTGGETQYF. The CDR3 bases are TGCGCCAGCAGGAGTGGCGGGACAGGCGGAGAGACCCAGTACTTC.

The chain carries TRBV6-5 and TRBJ1-5, with D perhaps matching TRBD1 (5 bases). Germline CDR1 and CDR2: MNHEY and SVGAGI. The CDR3 is 13 residues long. With 7 bases removed from V and 6 bases from J, the gap between germline ends came to 13 bases. The CDR3 spells CASMGGVSQPQHF. The CDR3 DNA reads as TGTGCCAGCATGGGAGGGGTCAGTCAGCCCCAGCATTTT.

V gene TRBV3-1 (or the pseudogene TRBV3-2) combines with J gene TRBJ2-1; D is perhaps TRBD2 (5 bases). The V and J ends lost 1 base and 1 base respectively, with 8 bases between them. CDR3 length: 15 amino acids. Per the germline V gene, CDR1 is LGHDT and CDR2 is YNNKEL (reference sequence). CDR3 loop: CASSQVPGSYNEQFF. The CDR3, as DNA: TGTGCCAGCAGCCAAGTCCCGGGGTCCTACAATGAGCAGTTCTTC.

The chain employs TRBV18 and TRBJ2-5; weak D call: TRBD1 (6 bases). Looked up from germline, CDR1 is KGHSH and CDR2 is LQKENI. The CDR3 loop spans 14 amino acids. Trimming shortened V by 3 bases and J by 2 bases, and 10 bases separated the two germline ends. The CDR3 region is CASSPDRLQETQYF. CDR3 coding DNA: TGTGCCAGCTCACCGGACAGACTTCAAGAGACCCAGTACTTC.

The rearrangement uses TRBV11-2 and TRBJ2-5; D is uncertain. The CDR3 length is 11 residues. CDR1 and CDR2 from the germline V gene are SGHAT and FQNNGV. V gave up 7 bases and J gave up 2 bases, with 5 bases separating them. CDR3 sequence reads: CASMEQETQYF. The CDR3 DNA reads as TGTGCCAGCATGGAGCAAGAGACCCAGTACTTC.